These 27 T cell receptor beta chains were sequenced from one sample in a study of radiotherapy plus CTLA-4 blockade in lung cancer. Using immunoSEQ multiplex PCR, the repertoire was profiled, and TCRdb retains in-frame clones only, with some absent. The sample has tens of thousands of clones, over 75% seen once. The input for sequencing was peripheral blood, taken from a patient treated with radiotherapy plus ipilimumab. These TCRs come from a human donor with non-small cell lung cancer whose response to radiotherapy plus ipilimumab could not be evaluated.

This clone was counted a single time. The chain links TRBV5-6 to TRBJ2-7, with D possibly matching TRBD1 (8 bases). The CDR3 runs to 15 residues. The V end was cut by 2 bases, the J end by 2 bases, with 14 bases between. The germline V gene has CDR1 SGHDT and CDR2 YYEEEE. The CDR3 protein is CASSFTGGATYEQYF. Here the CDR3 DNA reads TGTGCCAGCAGCTTCACAGGGGGGGCCACCTACGAGCAGTACTTC.

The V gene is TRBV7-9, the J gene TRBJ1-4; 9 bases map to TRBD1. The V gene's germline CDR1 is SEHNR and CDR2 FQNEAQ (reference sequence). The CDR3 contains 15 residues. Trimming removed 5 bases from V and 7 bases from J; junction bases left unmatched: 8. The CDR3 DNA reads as TGTGCCAGCAGCCACCGAAGGGACAGGGTTGAAAAACTGTTTTTT. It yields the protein CASSHRRDRVEKLFF.

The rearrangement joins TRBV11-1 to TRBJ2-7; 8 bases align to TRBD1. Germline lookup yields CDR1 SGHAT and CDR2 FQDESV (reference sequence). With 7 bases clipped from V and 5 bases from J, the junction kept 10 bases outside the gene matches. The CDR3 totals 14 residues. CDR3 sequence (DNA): TGTGCCAGCAACCTATGCAGGGGGCTCCACGAGCAGTACTTC. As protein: CASNLCRGLHEQYF.

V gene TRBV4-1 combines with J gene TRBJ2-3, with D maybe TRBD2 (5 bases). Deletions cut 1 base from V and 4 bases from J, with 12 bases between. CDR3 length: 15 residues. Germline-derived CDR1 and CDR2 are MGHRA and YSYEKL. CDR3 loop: CASSQGEAGPDTQYF. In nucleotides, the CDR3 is TGCGCCAGCAGCCAAGGAGAGGCGGGCCCAGATACGCAGTATTTT.

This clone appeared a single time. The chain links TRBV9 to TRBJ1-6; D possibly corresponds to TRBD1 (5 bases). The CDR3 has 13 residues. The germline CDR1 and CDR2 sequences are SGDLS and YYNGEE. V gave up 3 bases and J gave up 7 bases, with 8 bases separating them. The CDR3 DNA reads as TGTGCCAGCAGCGGCGGGGGGAATTCACCCCTCCACTTT. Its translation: CASSGGGNSPLHF.

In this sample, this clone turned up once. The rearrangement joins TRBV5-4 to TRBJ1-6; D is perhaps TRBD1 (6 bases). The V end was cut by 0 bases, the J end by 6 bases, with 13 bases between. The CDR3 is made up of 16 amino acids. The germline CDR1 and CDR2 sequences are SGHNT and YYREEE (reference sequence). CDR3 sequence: CASSLGGGLTNSPLHF. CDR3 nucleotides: TGTGCCAGCAGCTTGGGCGGGGGGCTGACTAATTCACCCCTCCACTTT.

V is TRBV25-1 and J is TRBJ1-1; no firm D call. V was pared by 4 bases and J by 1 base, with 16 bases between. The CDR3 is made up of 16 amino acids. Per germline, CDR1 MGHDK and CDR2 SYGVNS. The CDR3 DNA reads TGTGCCAGCAGTGGTGACGCTGGGCAGCCGAACACTGAAGCTTTCTTT. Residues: CASSGDAGQPNTEAFF. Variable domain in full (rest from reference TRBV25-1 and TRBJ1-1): EADIYQTPRYLVIGTGKKITLECSQTMGHDKMYWYQQDPGMELHLIHYSYGVNSTEKGDLSSESTVSRIRTEHFPLTLESARPSHTSQYLCASSGDAGQPNTEAFFGQGTRLTVV.

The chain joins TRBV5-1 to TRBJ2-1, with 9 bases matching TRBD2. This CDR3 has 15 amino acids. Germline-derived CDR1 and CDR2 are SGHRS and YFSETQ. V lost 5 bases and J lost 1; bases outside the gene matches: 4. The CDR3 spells CASRYAGGSYNEQFF. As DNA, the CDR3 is TGCGCCAGCAGGTACGCGGGGGGGTCCTACAATGAGCAGTTCTTC. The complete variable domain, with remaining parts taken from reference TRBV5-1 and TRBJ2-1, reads KAGVTQTPRYLIKTRGQQVTLSCSPISGHRSVSWYQQTPGQGLQFLFEYFSETQRNKGNFPGRFSGRQFSNSRSEMNVSTLELGDSALYLCASRYAGGSYNEQFFGPGTRLTVL.

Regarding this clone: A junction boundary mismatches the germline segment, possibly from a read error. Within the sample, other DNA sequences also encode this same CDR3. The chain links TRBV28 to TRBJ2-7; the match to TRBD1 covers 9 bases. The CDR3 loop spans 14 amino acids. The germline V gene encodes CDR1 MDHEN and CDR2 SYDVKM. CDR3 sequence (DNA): TGCGCCAGCAGTTTACCCGGGACAGGGACTCGGCAGTACTTC. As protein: CASSLPGTGTRQYF.

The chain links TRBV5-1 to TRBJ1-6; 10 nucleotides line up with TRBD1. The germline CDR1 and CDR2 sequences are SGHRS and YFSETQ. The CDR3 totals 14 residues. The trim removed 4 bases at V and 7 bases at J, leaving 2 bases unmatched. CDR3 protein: CASSQDRGNSPLHF. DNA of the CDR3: TGCGCCAGCAGCCAGGACAGGGGGAATTCACCCCTCCACTTT. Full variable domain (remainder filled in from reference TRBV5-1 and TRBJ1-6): KAGVTQTPRYLIKTRGQQVTLSCSPISGHRSVSWYQQTPGQGLQFLFEYFSETQRNKGNFPGRFSGRQFSNSRSEMNVSTLELGDSALYLCASSQDRGNSPLHFGNGTRLTVT.

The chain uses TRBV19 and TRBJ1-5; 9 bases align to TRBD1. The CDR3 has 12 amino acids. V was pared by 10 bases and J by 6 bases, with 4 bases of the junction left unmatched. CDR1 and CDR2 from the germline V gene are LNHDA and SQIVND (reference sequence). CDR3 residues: CATGQGSQPQHF. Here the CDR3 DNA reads TGTGCCACCGGACAGGGGAGTCAGCCCCAGCATTTT.

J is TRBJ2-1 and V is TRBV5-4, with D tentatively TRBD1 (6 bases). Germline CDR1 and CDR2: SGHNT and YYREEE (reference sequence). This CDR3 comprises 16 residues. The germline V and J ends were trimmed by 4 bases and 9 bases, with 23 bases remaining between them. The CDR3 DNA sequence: TGTGCCAGCAGCACCGGAGGTGGTTCAGGGGTGGGTGAGCAGTTCTTC. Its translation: CASSTGGGSGVGEQFF.

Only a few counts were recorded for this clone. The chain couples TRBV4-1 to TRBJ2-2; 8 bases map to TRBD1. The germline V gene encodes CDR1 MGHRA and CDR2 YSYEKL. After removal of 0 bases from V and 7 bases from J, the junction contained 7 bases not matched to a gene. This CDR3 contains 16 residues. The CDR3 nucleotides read TGCGCCAGCAGCCAAGAACAGGCAGGGGGCTTCGGGGAGCTGTTTTTT. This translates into CASSQEQAGGFGELFF.

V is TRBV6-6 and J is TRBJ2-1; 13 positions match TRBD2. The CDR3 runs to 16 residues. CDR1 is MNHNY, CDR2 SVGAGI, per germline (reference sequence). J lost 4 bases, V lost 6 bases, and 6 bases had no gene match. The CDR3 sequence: CASRGTSGATYNEQFF. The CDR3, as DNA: TGTGCCAGCAGAGGGACTAGCGGGGCCACGTACAATGAGCAGTTCTTC.

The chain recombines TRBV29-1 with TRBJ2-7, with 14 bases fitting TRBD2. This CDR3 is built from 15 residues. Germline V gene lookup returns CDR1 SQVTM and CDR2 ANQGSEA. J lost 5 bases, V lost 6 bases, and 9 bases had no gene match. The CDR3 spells CSVGGTSGSGNEQYF. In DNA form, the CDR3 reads TGCAGCGTCGGGGGGACTAGCGGGAGTGGGAACGAGCAGTACTTC.

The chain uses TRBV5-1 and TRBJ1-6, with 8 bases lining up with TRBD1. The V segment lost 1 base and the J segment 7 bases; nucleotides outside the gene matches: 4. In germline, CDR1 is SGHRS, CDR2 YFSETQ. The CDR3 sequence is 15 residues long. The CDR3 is CASSLTGGRNSPLHF. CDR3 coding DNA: TGCGCCAGCAGCTTGACAGGGGGGAGAAATTCACCCCTCCACTTT. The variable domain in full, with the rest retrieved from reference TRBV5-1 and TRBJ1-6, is KAGVTQTPRYLIKTRGQQVTLSCSPISGHRSVSWYQQTPGQGLQFLFEYFSETQRNKGNFPGRFSGRQFSNSRSEMNVSTLELGDSALYLCASSLTGGRNSPLHFGNGTRLTVT.

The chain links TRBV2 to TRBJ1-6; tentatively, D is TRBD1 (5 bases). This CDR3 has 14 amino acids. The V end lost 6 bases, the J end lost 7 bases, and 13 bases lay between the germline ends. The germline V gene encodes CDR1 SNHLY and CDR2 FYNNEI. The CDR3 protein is CASRVGGSNSPLHF. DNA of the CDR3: TGTGCCAGCAGGGTCGGGGGGAGCAATTCACCCCTCCACTTT. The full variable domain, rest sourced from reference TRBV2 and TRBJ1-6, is EPEVTQTPSHQVTQMGQEVILRCVPISNHLYFYWYRQILGQKVEFLVSFYNNEISEKSEIFDDQFSVERPDGSNFTLKIRSTKLEDSAMYFCASRVGGSNSPLHFGNGTRLTVT.

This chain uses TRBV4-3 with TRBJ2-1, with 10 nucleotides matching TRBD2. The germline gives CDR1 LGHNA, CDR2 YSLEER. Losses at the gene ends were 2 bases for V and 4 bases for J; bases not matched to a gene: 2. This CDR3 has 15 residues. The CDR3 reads CASSQQREGYNEQFF. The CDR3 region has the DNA TGCGCCAGCAGCCAACAGCGGGAGGGTTACAATGAGCAGTTCTTC.

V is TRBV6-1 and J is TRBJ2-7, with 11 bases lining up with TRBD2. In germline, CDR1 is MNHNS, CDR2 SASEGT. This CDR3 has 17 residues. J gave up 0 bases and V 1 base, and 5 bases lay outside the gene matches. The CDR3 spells CASSEDWGLADSYEQYF. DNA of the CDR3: TGTGCCAGCAGTGAAGACTGGGGACTAGCGGACTCCTACGAGCAGTACTTC.

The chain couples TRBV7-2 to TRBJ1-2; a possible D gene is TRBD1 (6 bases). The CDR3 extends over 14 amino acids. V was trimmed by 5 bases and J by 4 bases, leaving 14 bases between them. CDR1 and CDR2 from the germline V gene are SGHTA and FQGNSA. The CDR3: CASSPNRVLYGYTF. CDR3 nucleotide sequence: TGTGCCAGCAGCCCGAACAGGGTTCTCTATGGCTACACCTTC.

CDR3: CASSQDSAGNTEAFF. For the CDR3, the DNA is TGCGCCAGCAGCCAAGATTCGGCGGGAAACACTGAAGCTTTCTTT. This chain connects TRBV4-1 to TRBJ1-1; no clear D. The germline CDR1 and CDR2 sequences are MGHRA and YSYEKL. CDR3 length equals 15 residues. V was shortened by 0 bases and J by 2 bases, with 10 bases between the two germline ends.

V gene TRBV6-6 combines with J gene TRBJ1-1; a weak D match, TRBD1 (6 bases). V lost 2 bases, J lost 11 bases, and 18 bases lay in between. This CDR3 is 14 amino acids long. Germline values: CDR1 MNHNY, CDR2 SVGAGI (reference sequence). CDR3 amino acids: CASSYNFRTVVAFF. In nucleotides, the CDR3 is TGTGCCAGCAGTTACAACTTTCGGACAGTTGTGGCTTTCTTT.

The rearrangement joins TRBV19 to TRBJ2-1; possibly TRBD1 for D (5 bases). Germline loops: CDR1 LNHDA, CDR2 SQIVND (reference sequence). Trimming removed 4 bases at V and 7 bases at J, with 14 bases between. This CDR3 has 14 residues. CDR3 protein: CASSTGPRVNEQFF. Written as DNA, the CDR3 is TGTGCCAGTAGTACAGGGCCCCGAGTTAATGAGCAGTTCTTC.

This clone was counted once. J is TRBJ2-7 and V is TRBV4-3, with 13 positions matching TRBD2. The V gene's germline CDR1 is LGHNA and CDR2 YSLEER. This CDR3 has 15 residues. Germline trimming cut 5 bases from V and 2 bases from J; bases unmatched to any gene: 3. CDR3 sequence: CASSSGLAGPYEQYF. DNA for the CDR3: TGCGCCAGCAGCTCGGGACTAGCGGGGCCCTACGAGCAGTACTTC.

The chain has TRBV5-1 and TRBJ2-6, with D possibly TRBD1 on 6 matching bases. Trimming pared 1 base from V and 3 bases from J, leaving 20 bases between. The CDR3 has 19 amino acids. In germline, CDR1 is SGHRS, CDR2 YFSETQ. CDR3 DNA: TGCGCCAGCAGCTTGACCCCGGACCCCAGGGGCTTTGGGGCCAACGTCCTGACTTTC. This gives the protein CASSLTPDPRGFGANVLTF.

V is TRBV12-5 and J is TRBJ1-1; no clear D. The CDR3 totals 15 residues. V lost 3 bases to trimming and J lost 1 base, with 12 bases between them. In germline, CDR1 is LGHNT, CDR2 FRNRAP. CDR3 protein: CASGLLFSQNTEAFF. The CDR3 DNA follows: TGTGCTAGTGGTTTACTATTTTCGCAGAACACTGAAGCTTTCTTT.

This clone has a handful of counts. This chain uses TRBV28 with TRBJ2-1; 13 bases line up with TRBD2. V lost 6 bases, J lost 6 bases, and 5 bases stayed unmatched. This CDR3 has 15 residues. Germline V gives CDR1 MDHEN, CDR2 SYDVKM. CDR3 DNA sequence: TGTGCCAGCAGCTTTTGGACTAGCGGGAGCAATGAGCAGTTCTTC. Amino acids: CASSFWTSGSNEQFF.